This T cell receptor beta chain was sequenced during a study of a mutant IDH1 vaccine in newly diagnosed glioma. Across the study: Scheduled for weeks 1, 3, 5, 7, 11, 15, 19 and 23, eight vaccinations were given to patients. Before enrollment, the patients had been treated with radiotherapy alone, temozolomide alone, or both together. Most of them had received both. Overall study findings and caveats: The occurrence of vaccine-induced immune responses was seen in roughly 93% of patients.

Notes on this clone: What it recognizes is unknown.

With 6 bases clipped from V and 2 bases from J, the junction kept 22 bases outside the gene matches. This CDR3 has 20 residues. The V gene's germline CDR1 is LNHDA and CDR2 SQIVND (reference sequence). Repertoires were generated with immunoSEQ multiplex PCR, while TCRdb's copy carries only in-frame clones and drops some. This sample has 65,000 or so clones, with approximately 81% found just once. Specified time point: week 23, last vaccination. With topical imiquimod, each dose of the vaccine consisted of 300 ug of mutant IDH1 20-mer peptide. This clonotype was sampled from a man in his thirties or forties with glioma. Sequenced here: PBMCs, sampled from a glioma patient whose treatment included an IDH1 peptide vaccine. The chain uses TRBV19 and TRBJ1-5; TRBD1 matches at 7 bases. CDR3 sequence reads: CASRPTGTKRFERGNQPQHF. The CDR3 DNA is TGTGCCAGTAGACCGACAGGGACTAAGAGATTCGAACGGGGCAATCAGCCCCAGCATTTT.